Listed below are T cell receptor beta chains from one sample, sequenced in a study of cytomegalovirus exposure and HLA in healthy donors. Measured with immunoSEQ multiplex PCR; TCRdb has only the in-frame clones, and not every one. Of roughly 180,000 clones in the sample, 9.5% were seen once. The material sequenced was PBMCs. The origin of the receptors is a woman aged 25 to 39 in good health and CMV-seropositive. Each CDR3 is given with its conserved first and last residue. Each record gives: V gene, CDR3 protein.

>TRBV13
CASSSPPQRGADTQYF
>TRBV5-6
CASSLAGGTYEQYF
>TRBV15
CATSSEPRVLYGYTF
>TRBV7-9
CASSLAWGTTEQYF
>TRBV5-1
CASSQGTGNYGYTF
>TRBV30
CAWSVSGVGQFF
>TRBV23-1
CASSQGGRRQETQYF
>TRBV14
CASSQGPHPSF
>TRBV5-1
CASSLSRFSGANVLTF
>TRBV6-5
CASSYSSWAIQYF
>TRBV7-9
CASSSPRDRGTDTQYF
>TRBV7-2
CASRPDFYNEQFF
>TRBV19
CASSTTGAAYEQYF
>TRBV30
CAWSSGQRTEAFF
>TRBV6-5
CASKTDNSSPLHF
>TRBV27
CASSSVTTGGEKLFF
>TRBV5-1
CASSSYRTGNTEAFF